This TCR beta chain comes out of a study of T cell changes during pregnancy in multiple sclerosis. The method was immunoSEQ multiplex PCR; TCRdb's version includes in-frame clones alone and lacks a portion of them. The table has about 41,000 clones, about 89% seen once. The clonotype was recovered from a female donor with multiple sclerosis, enrolled in a pregnancy study. Sequenced here: CD4+ T cells from peripheral blood mononuclear cells, sampled in the first trimester of pregnancy.

The CDR3 DNA reads as TGCAGCGTGGAGGGACTCACCCGAGTGAATGAGCAGTTCTTC. This sequence encodes CSVEGLTRVNEQFF. The chain employs TRBV29-1 and TRBJ2-1, with a weak D call TRBD2 (6 bases). The germline V gene has CDR1 SQVTM and CDR2 ANQGSEA. Trimming took 6 bases from V and 7 from J, leaving 19 bases between them. The CDR3 has 14 residues.